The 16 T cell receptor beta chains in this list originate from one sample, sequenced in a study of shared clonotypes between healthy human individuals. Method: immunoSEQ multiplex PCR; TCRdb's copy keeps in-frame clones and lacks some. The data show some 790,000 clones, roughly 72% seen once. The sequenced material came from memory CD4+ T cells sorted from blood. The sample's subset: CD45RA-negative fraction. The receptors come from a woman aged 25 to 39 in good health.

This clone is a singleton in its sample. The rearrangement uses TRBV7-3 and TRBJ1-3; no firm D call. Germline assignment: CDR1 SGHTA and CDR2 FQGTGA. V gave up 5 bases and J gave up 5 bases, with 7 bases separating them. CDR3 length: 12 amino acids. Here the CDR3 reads CASSDHRNTIYF. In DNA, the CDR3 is TGTGCCAGCAGCGACCACAGAAACACCATATATTTT.

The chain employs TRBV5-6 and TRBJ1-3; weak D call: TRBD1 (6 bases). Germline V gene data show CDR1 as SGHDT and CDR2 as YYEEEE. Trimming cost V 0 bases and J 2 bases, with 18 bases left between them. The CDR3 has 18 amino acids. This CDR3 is CASSLGSTHRVAGNTIYF. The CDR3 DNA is TGTGCCAGCAGCTTGGGTAGTACGCACAGGGTGGCTGGAAACACCATATATTTT.

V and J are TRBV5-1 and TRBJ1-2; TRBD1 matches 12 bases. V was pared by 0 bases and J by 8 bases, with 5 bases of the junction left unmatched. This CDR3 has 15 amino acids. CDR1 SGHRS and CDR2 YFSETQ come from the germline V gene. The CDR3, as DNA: TGCGCCAGCAGCTTGGAGGGACAGGGGGCGTTGGGCTACACCTTC. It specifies CASSLEGQGALGYTF.

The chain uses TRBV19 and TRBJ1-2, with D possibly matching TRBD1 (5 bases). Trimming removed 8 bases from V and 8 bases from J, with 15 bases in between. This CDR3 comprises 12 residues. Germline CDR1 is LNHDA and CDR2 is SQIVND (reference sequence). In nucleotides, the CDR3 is TGTGCCAGTCGGGGGGACGCCTGGGGCTACACCTTC. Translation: CASRGDAWGYTF. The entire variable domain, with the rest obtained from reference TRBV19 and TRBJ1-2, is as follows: DGGITQSPKYLFRKEGQNVTLSCEQNLNHDAMYWYRQDPGQGLRLIYYSQIVNDFQKGDIAEGYSVSREKKESFPLTVTSAQKNPTAFYLCASRGDAWGYTFGSGTRLTVV.

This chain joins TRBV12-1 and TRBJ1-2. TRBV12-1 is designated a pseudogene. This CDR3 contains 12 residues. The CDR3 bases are TGTGCCAGCAGCTTTGCTGCGGATCTCTACACCTTC. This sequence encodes CASSFAADLYTF.

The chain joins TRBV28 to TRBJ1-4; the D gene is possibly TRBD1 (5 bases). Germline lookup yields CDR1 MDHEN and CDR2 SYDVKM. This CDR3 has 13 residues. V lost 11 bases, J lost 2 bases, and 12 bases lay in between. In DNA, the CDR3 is TGTGCCGGGGCGGGGGACACTAATGAAAAACTGTTTTTT. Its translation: CAGAGDTNEKLFF.

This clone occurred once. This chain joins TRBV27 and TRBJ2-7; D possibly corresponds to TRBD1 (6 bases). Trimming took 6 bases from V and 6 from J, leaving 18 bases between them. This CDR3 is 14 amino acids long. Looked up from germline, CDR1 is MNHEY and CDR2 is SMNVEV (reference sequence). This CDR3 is CASSLVRGSGEQYF. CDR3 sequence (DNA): TGTGCCAGCAGCCTCGTTAGGGGGTCCGGCGAGCAGTACTTC.

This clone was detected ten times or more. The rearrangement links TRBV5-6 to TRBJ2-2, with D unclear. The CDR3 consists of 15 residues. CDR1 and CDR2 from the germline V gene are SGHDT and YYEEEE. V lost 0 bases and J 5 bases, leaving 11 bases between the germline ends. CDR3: CASSLVSSRTGELFF. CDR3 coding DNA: TGTGCCAGCAGCTTGGTTTCATCACGGACCGGGGAGCTGTTTTTT.

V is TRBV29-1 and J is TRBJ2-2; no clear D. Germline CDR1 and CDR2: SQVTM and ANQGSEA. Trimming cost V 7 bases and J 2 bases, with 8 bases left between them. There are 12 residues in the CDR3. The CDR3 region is CSADHNTGELFF. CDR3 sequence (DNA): TGCAGCGCCGATCACAACACCGGGGAGCTGTTTTTT.

In nucleotides, the CDR3 is TGTGCCAGTAGTAGGGGACTAGCGGGGTCCTCCTACGAGCAGTACTTC. The encoded protein is CASSRGLAGSSYEQYF. V and J are TRBV19 and TRBJ2-7; 13 bases are shared with TRBD2. CDR3 size: 16 residues. Per the germline V gene, CDR1 is LNHDA and CDR2 is SQIVND (reference sequence). The V and J ends lost 4 bases and 0 bases, in that order; junction bases with no gene match: 3.

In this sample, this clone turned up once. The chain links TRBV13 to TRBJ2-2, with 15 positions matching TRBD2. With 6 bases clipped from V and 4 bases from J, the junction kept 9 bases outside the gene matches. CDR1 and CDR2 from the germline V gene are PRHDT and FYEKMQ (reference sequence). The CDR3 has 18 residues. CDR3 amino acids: CASSPGLAGGRPTGELFF. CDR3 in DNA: TGTGCCAGCAGTCCCGGACTAGCGGGAGGGCGACCCACCGGGGAGCTGTTTTTT.

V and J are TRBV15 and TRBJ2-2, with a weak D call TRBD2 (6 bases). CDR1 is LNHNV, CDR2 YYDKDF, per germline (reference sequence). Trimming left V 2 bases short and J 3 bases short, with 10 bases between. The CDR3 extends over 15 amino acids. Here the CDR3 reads CATSRRERDTGELFF. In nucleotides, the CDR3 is TGTGCCACCAGCAGACGGGAGCGTGACACCGGGGAGCTGTTTTTT.

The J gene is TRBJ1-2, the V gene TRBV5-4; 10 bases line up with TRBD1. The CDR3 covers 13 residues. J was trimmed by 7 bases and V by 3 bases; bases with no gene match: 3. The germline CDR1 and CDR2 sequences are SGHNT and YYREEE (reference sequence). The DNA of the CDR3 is TGTGCCAGCAGCTGGGACAGGGGTATTGGCTACACCTTC. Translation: CASSWDRGIGYTF.

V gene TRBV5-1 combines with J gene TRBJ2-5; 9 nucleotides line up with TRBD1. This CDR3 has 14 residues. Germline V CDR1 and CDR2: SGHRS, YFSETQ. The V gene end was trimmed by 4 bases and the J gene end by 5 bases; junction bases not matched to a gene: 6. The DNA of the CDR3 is TGCGCCAGCAGCGCTGACGGACAGGGGGAGACCCAGTACTTC. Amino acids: CASSADGQGETQYF.

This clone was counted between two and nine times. Written as DNA, the CDR3 is TGTGCCAGCATTTGGGGGATGGGCGGGGAGCTGTTTTTT. It translates to CASIWGMGGELFF. The chain has TRBV28 and TRBJ2-2, with D perhaps assigned TRBD1 or TRBD2 (5 bases each). V was pared by 7 bases and J by 7 bases, with 13 bases between. This CDR3 is 13 amino acids long. The germline V gene has CDR1 MDHEN and CDR2 SYDVKM.

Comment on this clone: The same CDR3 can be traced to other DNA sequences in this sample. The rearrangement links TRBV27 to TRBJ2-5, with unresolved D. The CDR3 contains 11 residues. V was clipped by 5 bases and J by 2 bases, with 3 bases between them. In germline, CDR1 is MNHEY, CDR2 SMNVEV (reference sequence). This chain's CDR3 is CASSPQETQYF. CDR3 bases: TGTGCCAGCAGTCCACAAGAGACCCAGTACTTC.